The 27 T cell receptor beta chains presented below share a single source sample, sequenced in a study of blood T cell repertoires in COVID-19. The assay was immunoSEQ multiplex PCR, and TCRdb's table has in-frame clones only and misses some. Of roughly 200,000 clones in the sample, roughly 76% were seen once. The source material was peripheral blood. The receptors come from a woman aged 40 to 50 with COVID-19, enrolled during active disease.

V and J are TRBV6-6 and TRBJ1-3; tentative D call: TRBD1 (5 bases). Germline V gene sequence: CDR1 MNHNY, CDR2 SVGAGI (reference sequence). V shed 6 bases and J shed 0 bases, with 15 bases lying between them. The CDR3 consists of 16 residues. The CDR3 reads CASSRSRQNSGNTIYF. For the CDR3, the DNA is TGTGCCAGCAGCCGATCTAGACAGAACTCTGGAAACACCATATATTTT.

The V call is TRBV7-9, the J call TRBJ2-1; D gene ambiguous. The CDR3 extends over 14 amino acids. In germline, CDR1 is SEHNR, CDR2 FQNEAQ (reference sequence). V lost 5 bases and J 9 bases, leaving 17 bases between the germline ends. The CDR3: CASSPSLVSGEQFF. The CDR3 bases are TGTGCCAGCAGCCCGTCACTCGTTAGTGGTGAGCAGTTCTTC.

In its sample, this clone was seen a few times. The chain recombines TRBV5-1 with TRBJ1-1, with 7 bases lining up with TRBD1. V shed 3 bases and J 4 bases; nucleotides not matched to a gene: 9. Looked up from germline, CDR1 is SGHRS and CDR2 is YFSETQ. CDR3 size: 15 residues. CDR3 nucleotides: TGCGCCAGCAGCTATACAGGGGCGGCGGGCACTGAAGCTTTCTTT. It is translated as CASSYTGAAGTEAFF.

This clone was seen a few times. This sequence joins TRBV7-9 and TRBJ1-5, with TRBD1 matching 9 bases. Germline V CDR1 and CDR2: SEHNR, FQNEAQ (reference sequence). There are 15 residues in the CDR3. The V and J ends lost 1 base and 2 bases, in that order; junction bases with no gene match: 0. In DNA, the CDR3 is TGTGCCAGCAGCTTAGGGACAGGGGGCAATCAGCCCCAGCATTTT. Translating gives CASSLGTGGNQPQHF.

V and J are TRBV19 and TRBJ1-5; 9 nucleotides match TRBD1. The junction had 7 bases not matched to a gene; V was cut back by 4 bases and J by 3 bases. Germline V CDR1 and CDR2: LNHDA, SQIVND (reference sequence). There are 16 residues in the CDR3. In nucleotides, the CDR3 is TGTGCCAGTAGTACCCCGGACAGGGGTAACAATCAGCCCCAGCATTTT. This codes for CASSTPDRGNNQPQHF.

The V and J genes are TRBV7-9 and TRBJ2-5; a possible D gene is TRBD1 (6 bases). V gave up 10 bases and J gave up 1 base, with 16 bases separating them. This CDR3 is built from 14 residues. Germline V gives CDR1 SEHNR, CDR2 FQNEAQ (reference sequence). Written as DNA, the CDR3 is TGTGCCACCCTATCCCCGGACAGCCAAGAGACCCAGTACTTC. Translated: CATLSPDSQETQYF.

The chain is built from TRBV11-2 and TRBJ2-5; 10 nucleotides align to TRBD2. Looked up from germline, CDR1 is SGHAT and CDR2 is FQNNGV. This CDR3 contains 14 residues. The V segment lost 4 bases and the J segment 5 bases; nucleotides outside the gene matches: 4. CDR3 nucleotides: TGTGCCAGCAGCTCTAGCGGGAGTTCCGAGACCCAGTACTTC. It is translated as CASSSSGSSETQYF.

The rearrangement links TRBV28 to TRBJ2-5; D may be TRBD1 (7 bases). V was pared by 4 bases and J by 5 bases, with 20 bases between. This CDR3 has 16 residues. Looked up from germline, CDR1 is MDHEN and CDR2 is SYDVKM. The CDR3 here is CASSSPRGVSGETQYF. CDR3 nucleotide sequence: TGTGCCAGCAGTTCCCCCAGGGGGGTTAGCGGTGAGACCCAGTACTTC.

The chain uses TRBV27 and TRBJ2-2; unclear D gene. Germline V gene sequence: CDR1 MNHEY, CDR2 SMNVEV (reference sequence). This CDR3 region has 12 residues. The V gene lost 8 bases and the J gene lost 3 bases, with 7 bases spanning the gap. The CDR3 loop is CASRRDTGELFF. The DNA of the CDR3 is TGTGCCAGCCGCCGGGACACCGGGGAGCTGTTTTTT.

The V and J genes are TRBV27 and TRBJ1-1; no clear D. The CDR3 is made up of 13 amino acids. V shed 5 bases and J shed 3 bases, with 10 bases lying between them. Germline lookup yields CDR1 MNHEY and CDR2 SMNVEV (reference sequence). This CDR3 reads CASSKLDDTEAFF. The CDR3 DNA reads as TGTGCCAGCAGTAAATTAGATGACACTGAAGCTTTCTTT.

The V and J genes are TRBV27 and TRBJ1-2, with D unresolved. Trimming took off 6 bases at V and 0 bases at J, with 14 bases between the two ends. The CDR3 has 15 residues. Germline values: CDR1 MNHEY, CDR2 SMNVEV (reference sequence). The DNA for the CDR3 is TGTGCCAGCAGAAGCAGTGCGGCAGCTAACTATGGCTACACCTTC. It yields the protein CASRSSAAANYGYTF.

This clone was observed once. The rearrangement uses TRBV3-1 (or the pseudogene TRBV3-2) and TRBJ2-1; the match to TRBD1 covers 11 bases. Looked up from germline, CDR1 is LGHDT and CDR2 is YNNKEL (reference sequence). CDR3 size: 17 residues. With V trimmed by 4 bases and J by 6 bases, 11 bases remained unmatched. The CDR3 loop is CASSPDRGRPVGNEQFF. DNA of the CDR3: TGTGCCAGCAGCCCGGACAGGGGGCGGCCCGTGGGCAATGAGCAGTTCTTC.

This sequence joins TRBV28 and TRBJ1-5; D is possibly TRBD1 (6 bases). The CDR3 runs 14 residues. The V and J ends lost 7 bases and 2 bases respectively, with 12 bases between them. Germline assignment: CDR1 MDHEN and CDR2 SYDVKM. CDR3 region: CASTSWTGNQPQHF. The CDR3 coding sequence is TGTGCCAGCACATCATGGACAGGCAATCAGCCCCAGCATTTT.

For the CDR3, the DNA is TGTGCCAGCAGCTTAGGGACTAGCGGGAGGGACTCCTACGAGCAGTACTTC. Translating gives CASSLGTSGRDSYEQYF. This chain connects TRBV5-4 to TRBJ2-7; 16 bases align to TRBD2. Trimming at V came to 2 bases and at J to 0 bases, leaving 2 bases not matched to a gene. The CDR3 loop spans 17 amino acids. Germline loops: CDR1 SGHNT, CDR2 YYREEE (reference sequence).

The chain uses TRBV7-2 and TRBJ2-7, with 7 bases matching TRBD1. Germline CDR1 and CDR2: SGHTA and FQGNSA. Losses at the gene ends were 5 bases for V and 5 bases for J; bases not matched to a gene: 9. This CDR3 comprises 14 residues. This CDR3 is CASSNDRVRNEQYF. The CDR3 DNA is TGTGCCAGCAGCAACGACAGGGTGAGGAACGAGCAGTACTTC.

CDR3: CASSIRDSSYNEQFF. The CDR3 DNA follows: TGTGCCAGCAGCATCCGGGACTCATCCTACAATGAGCAGTTCTTC. This chain joins TRBV5-5 and TRBJ2-1; D might be TRBD2 (6 bases). Per the germline V gene, CDR1 is SGHKS and CDR2 is YYEKEE (reference sequence). The CDR3 covers 15 residues. Trimming shortened V by 4 bases and J by 1 base, and 12 bases separated the two germline ends.

V usage is TRBV6-5 and J usage is TRBJ2-2; tentative D call: TRBD1 (5 bases). Deletions cut 1 base from V and 5 bases from J, with 14 bases between. Germline CDR1 reads MNHEY; CDR2 reads SVGAGI. The CDR3 extends over 16 amino acids. CDR3 amino acids: CASSYLAGLSTGELFF. The CDR3 bases are TGTGCCAGCAGTTACTTGGCAGGGCTCTCTACCGGGGAGCTGTTTTTT.

This clone was detected a few times. This sequence joins TRBV5-1 and TRBJ2-7, with TRBD1 as a possible D gene (5 bases). The germline CDR1 and CDR2 sequences are SGHRS and YFSETQ. V lost 2 bases to trimming and J lost 3 bases, with 15 bases between them. The CDR3 contains 15 residues. This chain's CDR3 is CASSFVQGGNYEQYF. In DNA form, the CDR3 reads TGCGCCAGCAGCTTTGTCCAGGGTGGGAACTACGAGCAGTACTTC.

The rearrangement uses TRBV2 and TRBJ1-2; no reliable D call. The germline V gene has CDR1 SNHLY and CDR2 FYNNEI. V shed 6 bases and J shed 2 bases, with 4 bases lying between them. The CDR3 covers 11 residues. The CDR3, as DNA: TGTGCCAGCAGGACAAACTATGGCTACACCTTC. Translated, it gives CASRTNYGYTF.

This chain joins TRBV28 and TRBJ2-5; 7 nucleotides line up with TRBD1. Germline V gives CDR1 MDHEN, CDR2 SYDVKM. With 6 bases clipped from V and 4 bases from J, the junction kept 14 bases outside the gene matches. The CDR3 sequence is 16 residues long. As DNA, the CDR3 is TGTGCCAGCAGCTCCTCAAACAGGGGAATAGGAGAGACCCAGTACTTC. Translating it yields CASSSSNRGIGETQYF. The full variable domain, its missing parts supplied by reference TRBV28 and TRBJ2-5, is DVKVTQSSRYLVKRTGEKVFLECVQDMDHENMFWYRQDPGLGLRLIYFSYDVKMKEKGDIPEGYSVSREKKERFSLILESASTNQTSMYLCASSSSNRGIGETQYFGPGTRLLVL.

This chain connects TRBV9 to TRBJ1-2, with 8 bases aligning to TRBD1. V shed 0 bases, J shed 8 bases, and the junction held 6 bases outside the gene matches. CDR3 length equals 14 residues. Looked up from germline, CDR1 is SGDLS and CDR2 is YYNGEE. The CDR3 DNA follows: TGTGCCAGCAGCGTAGTAGGGACAGGAAGGGGCTACACCTTC. It codes for CASSVVGTGRGYTF.

This chain links TRBV2 with TRBJ1-1; the match to TRBD1 covers 7 bases. Germline CDR1 SNHLY, CDR2 FYNNEI. CDR3 size: 17 residues. The V gene end was trimmed by 4 bases and the J gene end by 4 bases; junction bases not matched to a gene: 15. The CDR3 bases are TGTGCCAGCAGTGGGGCAGGGGGAGAATATCGCGGCACTGAAGCTTTCTTT. It translates to CASSGAGGEYRGTEAFF.

This clone was found a few times. The chain uses TRBV6-4 and TRBJ2-1; TRBD1 matches 9 bases. The V segment lost 7 bases and the J segment 7 bases; nucleotides outside the gene matches: 8. Germline assignment: CDR1 MRHNA and CDR2 SNTAGT. The length of the CDR3 is 14 residues. Written as DNA, the CDR3 is TGTGCCAGCACACCGGGACAGGGTAGTAATGAGCAGTTCTTC. This sequence encodes CASTPGQGSNEQFF.

The table lists this clone with many counts. This chain uses TRBV27 with TRBJ2-7; D is undetermined. The germline V gene has CDR1 MNHEY and CDR2 SMNVEV (reference sequence). The germline V and J ends were trimmed by 3 bases and 1 base, with 7 bases remaining between them. The CDR3 sequence is 13 residues long. The CDR3 protein is CASSLSVSYEQYF. The DNA of the CDR3 is TGTGCCAGCAGTTTGTCGGTTTCCTACGAGCAGTACTTC.

The V and J genes are TRBV3-1 (or the pseudogene TRBV3-2) and TRBJ2-5; no definite D call. Germline V gene sequence: CDR1 LGHDT, CDR2 YNNKEL (reference sequence). The CDR3 totals 12 residues. Trimming left V 4 bases short and J 5 bases short, with 8 bases between. Written as DNA, the CDR3 is TGTGCCAGCAGCCGCACTTCGGAGACCCAGTACTTC. Translation: CASSRTSETQYF.

This clone was detected only once. The chain couples TRBV21-1 to TRBJ2-3; the table's D call, TRBD2, has no DNA check behind it. TRBV21-1 corresponds to a pseudogene. This CDR3 spans 20 amino acids. The DNA of the CDR3 is TGTGCCAGCAGCGCAACGAGTAGAAGCGGGAGCGGGACTTGTACAGATACGCAGTATTTT. It encodes CASSATSRSGSGTCTDTQYF.

This chain joins TRBV4-1 and TRBJ2-2; TRBD2 agrees at 11 bases. The germline CDR1 and CDR2 sequences are MGHRA and YSYEKL. The V gene end was trimmed by 1 base and the J gene end by 1 base; junction bases not matched to a gene: 8. This CDR3 comprises 19 residues. CDR3 coding DNA: TGCGCCAGCAGCCAAGGAAGTAGCGGGAGGGCAAGGAACACCGGGGAGCTGTTTTTT. It translates to CASSQGSSGRARNTGELFF.